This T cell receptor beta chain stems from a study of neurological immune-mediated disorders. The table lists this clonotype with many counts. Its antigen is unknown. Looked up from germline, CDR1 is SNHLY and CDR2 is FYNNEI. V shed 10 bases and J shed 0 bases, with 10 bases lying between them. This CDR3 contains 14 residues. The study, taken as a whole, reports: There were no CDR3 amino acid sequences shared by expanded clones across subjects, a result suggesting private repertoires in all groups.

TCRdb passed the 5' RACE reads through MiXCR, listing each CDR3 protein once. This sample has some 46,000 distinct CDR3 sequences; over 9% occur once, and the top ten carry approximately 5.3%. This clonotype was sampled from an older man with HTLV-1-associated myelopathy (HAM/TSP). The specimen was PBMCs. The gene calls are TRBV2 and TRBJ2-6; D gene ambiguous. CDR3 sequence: CATAGDSGANVLTF. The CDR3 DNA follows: TGTGCCACCGCAGGTGACTCTGGGGCCAACGTCCTGACTTTC.